One sample yielded the 8 T cell receptor beta chains listed below, sequenced in a study of identical twins. In TCRdb, the 5' RACE reads were re-called with MiXCR into one record per CDR3 protein. The sample shows hundreds of thousands of distinct CDR3 sequences, 7.1% of them seen only once. This sample also appeared in a second study, on yellow fever vaccine responses in identical twins.

Sequencing was done on a sample of PBMCs. The receptors were gathered from a woman aged 18-35 years in good health.

CDR3: CSARDSEQGGSYNEQFF. In DNA, the CDR3 is TGCAGTGCTAGAGATTCCGAACAGGGGGGCTCCTACAATGAGCAGTTCTTC. The rearrangement uses TRBV20-1 and TRBJ2-1, with TRBD1 identical over 8 bases. V lost 0 bases to trimming and J lost 0 bases; unmatched junction nucleotides: 7. Germline V lookup: CDR1 DFQATT, CDR2 SNEGSKA (reference sequence). The CDR3 is made up of 17 amino acids.

This rearrangement joins TRBV13 to TRBJ2-3, with a weak D call TRBD2 (5 bases). Trimming took off 1 base at V and 8 bases at J, with 16 bases between the two ends. The germline gives CDR1 PRHDT, CDR2 FYEKMQ (reference sequence). The CDR3 extends over 15 amino acids. DNA of the CDR3: TGTGCCAGCAGCTTAGTCTGGGCCGGAGAGGGTACGCAGTATTTT. It is translated as CASSLVWAGEGTQYF.

This clonotype has only a few counts. The chain carries TRBV2 and TRBJ2-1, with 9 bases matching TRBD2. The V segment lost 0 bases and the J segment 7 bases; nucleotides outside the gene matches: 4. The CDR3 has 15 amino acids. Germline CDR1 and CDR2: SNHLY and FYNNEI. CDR3 loop: CASSEAWLAGNEQFF. In DNA form, the CDR3 reads TGTGCCAGCAGTGAAGCGTGGCTAGCGGGAAATGAGCAGTTCTTC.

Only a few counts were recorded for this clonotype. The chain has TRBV18 and TRBJ1-1, with D perhaps TRBD1 (6 bases). The CDR3 is 14 residues long. V was cut by 3 bases and J by 5 bases, with 13 bases left in between. The germline CDR1 and CDR2 sequences are KGHSH and LQKENI. The CDR3, as DNA: TGTGCCAGCTCACCCCAGGGGTATGATACTGAAGCTTTCTTT. This gives the protein CASSPQGYDTEAFF.

The chain has TRBV4-1 and TRBJ2-1; a weak D match, TRBD1 (6 bases). The germline V and J ends were trimmed by 0 bases and 7 bases, with 16 bases remaining between them. Germline V gives CDR1 MGHRA, CDR2 YSYEKL. This CDR3 comprises 16 residues. The CDR3 DNA is TGCGCCAGCAGCCAAGATGCGTCAGGGGTACAGAATGAGCAGTTCTTC. Translated, it gives CASSQDASGVQNEQFF.

This clonotype was seen at least ten times. The chain combines TRBV10-3 with TRBJ1-2; D remains unclear. V was trimmed by 3 bases and J by 3 bases, leaving 8 bases between them. The CDR3 runs 13 residues. Germline V gives CDR1 ENHRY, CDR2 SYGVKD. CDR3 sequence: CAISDSDYYGYTF. Written as DNA, the CDR3 is TGTGCCATCAGTGACAGTGACTACTATGGCTACACCTTC.

This clonotype was seen a handful of times. The chain links TRBV10-3 to TRBJ2-1; tentative D call: TRBD1 (5 bases). The germline CDR1 and CDR2 sequences are ENHRY and SYGVKD. The CDR3 totals 13 residues. V was clipped by 5 bases and J by 1 base, with 6 bases between them. This CDR3 is CAISQGSYNEQFF. CDR3 nucleotide sequence: TGTGCCATCAGTCAGGGTTCCTACAATGAGCAGTTCTTC.

The V gene is TRBV11-1, the J gene TRBJ2-5; 7 nucleotides line up with TRBD1. V gave up 5 bases and J gave up 4 bases; unmatched junction bases: 4. Germline assignment: CDR1 SGHAT and CDR2 FQDESV (reference sequence). The CDR3 has 13 amino acids. The CDR3 DNA reads TGTGCCAGCAGCCGCAACAGGGGAGAGACCCAGTACTTC. This gives the protein CASSRNRGETQYF.